A selection of T cell receptor beta chains follows, all from one sample in a study of OX40 agonist ivuxolimab in advanced cancers. Produced via immunoSEQ multiplex PCR; TCRdb's table is partial and in-frame only. Of 79,000 or so clones listed, 91% are singletons. The material was CD4+ or CD8+ T cells sorted from blood, obtained in a trial of the OX40 agonist ivuxolimab. Receptors were obtained from an adult with an advanced solid tumor such as melanoma, head and neck, liver or kidney cancer. The CDR3 runs from the conserved cysteine through the conserved F or W. The D gene is left open where the match is weak. The listing skips clone size in some rows; elsewhere it reads once, few, many or a size class.

J	size	D	V	CDR3	DNA
TRBJ2-5	NA	TRBD1	TRBV6-5	CASSPGQGGKTQYF	TGTGCCAGCAGCCCCGGACAGGGAGGAAAGACCCAGTACTTC
TRBJ1-5	NA	NA	TRBV30	CAWSGNQNQPQHF	TGTGCCTGGAGTGGGAATCAAAATCAGCCCCAGCATTTT
TRBJ2-7	NA	NA	TRBV27	CASSPQANYEQYF	TGTGCCAGCAGTCCCCAGGCTAACTACGAGCAGTACTTC
TRBJ1-5	few	NA	TRBV7-8	CASSPLGGGTTGNQPQHF	TGTGCCAGCAGCCCACTGGGGGGCGGAACAACCGGCAATCAGCCCCAGCATTTT
TRBJ1-3	NA	NA	TRBV9	CASSVLSDDSGNTIYF	TGTGCCAGCAGCGTTCTTTCAGACGACTCTGGAAACACCATATATTTT
TRBJ1-2	NA	TRBD1	TRBV6-5	CASSTGGGNNYGYTF	TGTGCCAGCAGCACCGGAGGGGGCAATAACTATGGCTACACCTTC
TRBJ2-2	NA	NA	TRBV7-2	CASSLLTGTVTGELFF	TGTGCCAGCAGCCTCCTGACCGGGACTGTTACCGGGGAGCTGTTTTTT
TRBJ2-2	once	NA	TRBV10-3	CAISDDRPTGELFF	TGTGCCATCAGTGACGACAGACCCACCGGGGAGCTGTTTTTT
TRBJ2-7	NA	NA	TRBV18	CASSSGARPPYEQYF	TGTGCCAGCTCATCTGGAGCACGACCTCCCTACGAGCAGTACTTC
TRBJ1-1	NA	TRBD1	TRBV7-2	CASSSLTGVNTEAFF	TGTGCCAGCAGCTCCCTCACAGGGGTGAACACTGAAGCTTTCTTT
TRBJ1-3	once	TRBD1	TRBV5-1	CASSFDRGIGNTIYF	TGCGCCAGCAGCTTTGACAGGGGAATTGGAAACACCATATATTTT
TRBJ2-3	NA	TRBD2	TRBV9	CASAGGSSKDTQYF	TGTGCCAGCGCGGGCGGGAGTTCGAAAGATACGCAGTATTTT
TRBJ2-1	NA	NA	TRBV19	CASSTTVNNEQFF	TGTGCCAGTAGTACTACCGTAAACAATGAGCAGTTCTTC
TRBJ2-1	NA	TRBD2	TRBV10-3	CAISKERESYNEQFF	TGTGCCATCAGTAAGGAGCGGGAGTCCTACAATGAGCAGTTCTTC
TRBJ2-7	NA	TRBD2	TRBV7-9	CAIKPGGSSYEQYF	TGTGCCATTAAACCGGGAGGTTCCTCCTACGAGCAGTACTTC
TRBJ1-1	once	TRBD1	TRBV18	CASSPQGATEAFF	TGTGCCAGCTCACCTCAGGGGGCAACTGAAGCTTTCTTT
TRBJ2-3	once	NA	TRBV18	CASSPGQGGTDTQYF	TGTGCCAGCTCACCGGGGCAGGGAGGTACAGATACGCAGTATTTT
TRBJ1-3	NA	TRBD1	TRBV19	CASRSRTGPVGNTIYF	TGTGCCAGCCGTTCCCGGACAGGGCCCGTCGGAAACACCATATATTTT
TRBJ1-4	NA	TRBD1	TRBV5-1	CASSTGQGATNEKLFF	TGCGCCAGCAGCACGGGACAGGGGGCAACTAATGAAAAACTGTTTTTT
TRBJ1-5	once	TRBD1	TRBV10-1	CAGRSGDRGCEQPQHF	TGCGCCGGCAGATCAGGGGACAGGGGGTGTGAGCAGCCCCAGCATTTT
TRBJ1-1	NA	NA	TRBV28	CASSLVLNTEAFF	TGTGCCAGCAGTTTGGTCTTGAACACTGAAGCTTTCTTT
TRBJ1-4	NA	NA	TRBV15	CATSSDPGGFNEKLFF	TGTGCCACCAGCAGCGACCCGGGGGGCTTTAATGAAAAACTGTTTTTT
TRBJ1-1	NA	NA	TRBV30	CAWSPPGETEAFF	TGTGCCTGGAGTCCTCCCGGGGAAACTGAAGCTTTCTTT
TRBJ2-7	NA	NA	TRBV5-4	CASSLEAPLDEQYF	TGTGCCAGCAGCTTGGAGGCACCCCTAGACGAGCAGTACTTC
TRBJ2-7	NA	NA	TRBV7-2	CASSSLLDRRDRGYEQYF	TGTGCCAGCAGCTCCCTATTGGATCGGAGGGATCGGGGCTACGAGCAGTACTTC
TRBJ2-3	NA	TRBD1	TRBV5-1	CASSLDRGSNTDTQYF	TGCGCCAGCAGCTTGGACAGGGGGTCTAACACAGATACGCAGTATTTT
TRBJ1-1	NA	TRBD1	TRBV6-5	CASRVVTGVGTEAFF	TGTGCCAGCAGGGTTGTGACAGGGGTAGGCACTGAAGCTTTCTTT
TRBJ2-4	NA	TRBD1	TRBV19	CASRTTGGAGNIQYF	TGTGCCAGTAGGACCACAGGGGGCGCAGGAAACATTCAGTACTTC
TRBJ2-1	once	TRBD2	TRBV18	CASSPPSGSYFNEQFF	TGTGCCAGCTCACCACCTAGCGGGAGCTACTTTAATGAGCAGTTCTTC
TRBJ2-5	NA	TRBD2	TRBV7-3	CASSSGTRQETQYF	TGTGCCAGCAGTTCCGGGACTAGGCAAGAGACCCAGTACTTC